A single sample gave rise to the 13 T cell receptor beta chains below, sequenced in a study of PD-1 blockade in classical Hodgkin lymphoma. Patients all relapsed after autologous stem cell transplantation, and there was variation in brentuximab vedotin exposure. Produced via immunoSEQ multiplex PCR; TCRdb's table is partial and in-frame only. This sample has about 72,000 clones, with about 92% found just once. The sample was peripheral blood mononuclear cells (PBMCs), taken at baseline. These receptors all stem from a human donor with classical Hodgkin lymphoma.

The rearrangement links TRBV2 to TRBJ1-4; D perhaps matches TRBD1 (6 bases). Germline V lookup: CDR1 SNHLY, CDR2 FYNNEI. The V end lost 4 bases, the J end lost 6 bases, and 9 bases lay between the germline ends. The CDR3 covers 13 residues. The CDR3 region is CASSVGGHEKLFF. CDR3 nucleotide sequence: TGTGCCAGCAGTGTTGGGGGCCATGAAAAACTGTTTTTT.

The chain joins TRBV27 to TRBJ1-3, with D uncertain. Trimming cost V 2 bases and J 2 bases, with 10 bases left between them. The germline gives CDR1 MNHEY, CDR2 SMNVEV (reference sequence). CDR3 length: 15 amino acids. The CDR3 reads CASSLIYGTGNTIYF. DNA for the CDR3: TGTGCCAGCAGTTTAATTTACGGGACTGGAAACACCATATATTTT.

The chain has TRBV11-1 and TRBJ1-1; no clear D gene. Germline CDR1 SGHAT, CDR2 FQDESV (reference sequence). The CDR3 contains 12 residues. Trimming stripped 3 bases from V and 5 bases from J, with 7 bases between. The CDR3 loop reads CASSLAGTEAFF. The DNA for the CDR3 is TGTGCCAGCAGCTTGGCGGGGACTGAAGCTTTCTTT.

V usage is TRBV9 and J usage is TRBJ1-1; tentative D call: TRBD1 (5 bases). The V and J ends lost 3 bases and 1 base respectively, with 10 bases between them. The CDR3 runs to 14 residues. Germline lookup yields CDR1 SGDLS and CDR2 YYNGEE. The CDR3 DNA follows: TGTGCCAGCAGCGGCAGGGACCAGAACACTGAAGCTTTCTTT. This codes for CASSGRDQNTEAFF.

V usage is TRBV19 and J usage is TRBJ1-1; tentative D call: TRBD1 (5 bases). The CDR3 contains 15 residues. In germline, CDR1 is LNHDA, CDR2 SQIVND (reference sequence). Trimming shortened V by 8 bases and J by 1 base, and 17 bases separated the two germline ends. The CDR3 region has the DNA TGTGCCAGTTCCTTCCGGGGAGGGGCGAACACTGAAGCTTTCTTT. Protein sequence: CASSFRGGANTEAFF.

V usage is TRBV9 and J usage is TRBJ2-5; TRBD2 might be the D (5 bases). This CDR3 has 15 amino acids. Germline V CDR1 and CDR2: SGDLS, YYNGEE. The V end lost 0 bases, the J end lost 4 bases, and 13 bases lay between the germline ends. CDR3 region: CASSVEGTEGETQYF. CDR3 bases: TGTGCCAGCAGCGTAGAGGGTACTGAGGGAGAGACCCAGTACTTC.

This chain connects TRBV19 to TRBJ2-7, with D possibly matching TRBD1 (5 bases). V lost 5 bases, J lost 2 bases, and 13 bases lay in between. This CDR3 region has 14 residues. CDR1 LNHDA and CDR2 SQIVND come from the germline V gene (reference sequence). Here the CDR3 DNA reads TGTGCCAGTAGTTTCGGTCAGGGCACCTACGAGCAGTACTTC. It encodes CASSFGQGTYEQYF.

This chain uses TRBV7-9 with TRBJ2-1; possibly TRBD2 for D (6 bases). Trimming cost V 2 bases and J 5 bases, with 16 bases left between them. The CDR3 has 16 residues. Germline CDR1 and CDR2: SEHNR and FQNEAQ (reference sequence). This chain's CDR3 is CASSLFSLALNNEQFF. The CDR3 DNA reads TGTGCCAGCAGCTTATTCTCCCTAGCGTTAAACAATGAGCAGTTCTTC.

V usage is TRBV9 and J usage is TRBJ1-1, with D tentatively TRBD1 (6 bases). Per germline, CDR1 SGDLS and CDR2 YYNGEE. The CDR3 covers 16 residues. V lost 0 bases and J lost 1, with 13 bases in between. The CDR3 sequence: CASSVAKGGRNTEAFF. CDR3 DNA sequence: TGTGCCAGCAGCGTAGCAAAAGGGGGGAGGAACACTGAAGCTTTCTTT.

V gene TRBV2 combines with J gene TRBJ2-3; 10 nucleotides agree with TRBD1. The CDR3 is 16 residues long. From germline, CDR1 is SNHLY and CDR2 FYNNEI. V trimming: 2 bases; J trimming: 4 bases; junction bases outside the gene matches: 6. CDR3 amino acids: CASSEMGDRGPDTQYF. CDR3 bases: TGTGCCAGCAGTGAAATGGGGGACAGGGGACCAGATACGCAGTATTTT.

V is TRBV7-6 and J is TRBJ2-3; D gene ambiguous. V lost 4 bases and J lost 2, with 16 bases in between. CDR3 size: 16 residues. Germline V gene lookup returns CDR1 SGHVS and CDR2 FNYEAQ. CDR3 in DNA: TGTGCCAGCAGCTCAGACTCAGATCCTTTCACAGATACGCAGTATTTT. It is translated as CASSSDSDPFTDTQYF.

The gene calls are TRBV4-1 and TRBJ2-7, with 11 bases matching TRBD1. CDR1 MGHRA and CDR2 YSYEKL come from the germline V gene. Losses at the gene ends were 0 bases for V and 5 bases for J; bases not matched to a gene: 3. The length of the CDR3 is 15 residues. The CDR3 is CASSQDRDRGNEQYF. CDR3 nucleotides: TGCGCCAGCAGCCAAGATAGGGACAGGGGGAACGAGCAGTACTTC.

The rearrangement uses TRBV13 and TRBJ2-1, with D possibly matching TRBD2 (6 bases). V lost 6 bases and J lost 3, with 9 bases in between. Germline V gene sequence: CDR1 PRHDT, CDR2 FYEKMQ (reference sequence). This CDR3 comprises 13 residues. CDR3 coding DNA: TGTGCCAGCAGATCGGACTACTACAATGAGCAGTTCTTC. This sequence encodes CASRSDYYNEQFF.